This T cell receptor (beta chain) was documented in a study of blood T cell repertoires in COVID-19 (dated by TCRdb to about 2020). Looking at the study overall: The collaborator samples originated in the United States, Italy and Spain and spanned the acute and convalescent phases of COVID-19. The prospective study material was composed of cDNA or gDNA derived from T cells, B-cell-depleted T cells, or PBMCs. Deeply sampled blood TCRbeta repertoires from subjects exposed to, actively infected with, or recovered from COVID-19 were included in the dataset. The repertoires were released in a freely available public database meant as a resource for research on the immune response to SARS-CoV-2. Samples were obtained from the ongoing ImmuneRACE study (first 160 participants) and from approximately 1,200 subjects provided by 6 global collaborators. Nearly every sample came with metadata listing a de-identified subject ID, COVID-19 status, age in years and sex. HLA class I and class II types, where available, came from metadata supplied by the sample provider rather than from assay-based typing. Results and caveats for the whole study, not just this receptor: Clinical and demographic metadata were provided uncurated, with the amount varying by source and participant.

The immunoSEQ Assay, a bias-controlled multiplex PCR, was used to amplify TCRbeta CDR3 regions from genomic DNA. For the original study's pipeline: Within the assay, amplification of reference gene primers was used to estimate how many nucleated cells each sample contained. To quantify the absolute abundance of each unique TCRbeta CDR3 rearrangement, sequence reads were collapsed and filtered. For each sample, productive Simpson clonality was calculated by taking the square root of Simpson's diversity index across productive rearrangements. Here the immuneACCESS table is served through TCRdb, limited to in-frame sequences with V and J called. Missing clones are a known gap in these copies; in checked studies unresolved V genes cover under half, and the rest lacks a known reason. V and J calls and clone size are those listed in that table; D and trimming were worked out from the DNA. The sample profile shows over 85,000 clones; approximately 65% of them were found once. 7.6% of the sample lies in the top ten.

Whole blood was collected in K2EDTA tubes by collaborating institutions according to the institutions' own protocols. Collaborator samples were shipped for TCRbeta analysis as frozen whole blood, isolated PBMCs, or DNA extracted from either sample type. CDR3 length: 14 amino acids, cysteine to phenylalanine. The only DNA kept is the CDR3, 42 bases in frame from the first base. V and J are trimmed by 3 bases and 4 bases, and the gene matches miss 5 bases of the junction. From the germline V gene, CDR1 is SGHDT and CDR2 is YYEEEE. For this clone: No antigen is known for it. Per-base quality was not reported, and no clone a single base away is much larger than it.

The sequence derives from a woman aged 60 to 75 with acute or convalescent COVID-19. In this chain, TRBV5-6 is recombined with TRBJ1-2, with 8 bases aligning to TRBD1. The sample was peripheral blood. The CDR3 is CASSSSGGVYGYTF. The DNA sequence follows: TGTGCCAGCAGCTCCTCAGGGGGCGTCTATGGCTACACCTTC.